The 17 T cell receptor beta chains below come from one sample, sequenced in a study of T cell responses to AZD1222 COVID-19 vaccine. This table comes from immunoSEQ multiplex PCR, and its TCRdb copy is limited to in-frame clones, with some not included. The sample holds 120,000 or so clones, 81% seen once. The source material was peripheral blood, sampled on day 0 of AZD1222 vaccination. These receptors originate from an adult in good health.

The V gene is TRBV10-2, the J gene TRBJ2-7, with D perhaps TRBD1 (5 bases). Trimming left V 6 bases short and J 2 bases short, with 11 bases between. The CDR3 spans 13 residues. Germline CDR1 WSHSY, CDR2 SAAADI. The CDR3 DNA follows: TGCGCCAGCAGGACAGTCGGAACCTACGAGCAGTACTTC. The encoded protein is CASRTVGTYEQYF.

The chain joins TRBV28 to TRBJ2-2, with 9 positions matching TRBD1. V dropped 4 bases and J dropped 1; count of bases not matched to a gene: 4. The CDR3 extends over 16 amino acids. The V gene's germline CDR1 is MDHEN and CDR2 SYDVKM. CDR3 nucleotides: TGTGCCAGCAGTTCTCAGGGACAGGGGAACACCGGGGAGCTGTTTTTT. Translation gives CASSSQGQGNTGELFF.

The chain recombines TRBV4-3 with TRBJ2-5; 8 bases are shared with TRBD2. CDR3 length: 14 amino acids. The V gene end was trimmed by 0 bases and the J gene end by 3 bases; junction bases not matched to a gene: 0. CDR1 LGHNA and CDR2 YSLEER come from the germline V gene. The CDR3 DNA reads TGCGCCAGCAGCCAAGAGGGACTAGAAGAGACCCAGTACTTC. Translating gives CASSQEGLEETQYF.

The chain has TRBV9 and TRBJ2-7; 9 bases match TRBD2. The CDR3 extends over 17 amino acids. Looked up from germline, CDR1 is SGDLS and CDR2 is YYNGEE. J gave up 0 bases and V 0 bases, and 7 bases lay outside the gene matches. Written as DNA, the CDR3 is TGTGCCAGCAGCGTAGCAATAGCGGGGGCCAGCTCCTACGAGCAGTACTTC. Protein product: CASSVAIAGASSYEQYF.

The chain links TRBV19 to TRBJ1-1; possible D gene TRBD1, 5 bases. The CDR3 totals 14 residues. V was shortened by 6 bases and J by 4 bases, with 15 bases between the two germline ends. The germline V gene has CDR1 LNHDA and CDR2 SQIVND (reference sequence). The CDR3 DNA sequence: TGTGCCAGTAGAATGGGGGGGTCGGGCACTGAAGCTTTCTTT. Translating it yields CASRMGGSGTEAFF.

This clone was picked up a small number of times. The chain combines TRBV27 with TRBJ2-2; possibly TRBD2 for D (6 bases). This CDR3 region has 15 residues. The germline gives CDR1 MNHEY, CDR2 SMNVEV (reference sequence). The ends were cut back, 8 bases at V and 7 bases at J, with 20 bases in the middle. The CDR3 loop is CASGSPGLRLGELFF. The CDR3 coding sequence is TGTGCCAGCGGATCACCGGGACTCAGACTCGGGGAGCTGTTTTTT.

The chain recombines TRBV18 with TRBJ2-1, with 14 bases matching TRBD2. V trimming: 4 bases; J trimming: 1 base; junction bases outside the gene matches: 0. This CDR3 is 16 amino acids long. Per germline, CDR1 KGHSH and CDR2 LQKENI. Here the CDR3 reads CASSRTSGGSYNEQFF. In nucleotides, the CDR3 is TGTGCCAGCTCACGGACTAGCGGGGGGTCCTACAATGAGCAGTTCTTC.

This clone was recorded only once. The chain uses TRBV7-2 and TRBJ1-4, with D possibly being TRBD1 (6 bases). This CDR3 has 14 residues. V lost 5 bases to trimming and J lost 13 bases, with 20 bases between them. CDR1 is SGHTA and CDR2 is FQGNSA in the germline V gene. The CDR3 region is CASSLQGMGNRLFF. The CDR3 nucleotides are TGTGCCAGCAGCCTACAGGGTATGGGGAATCGACTGTTTTTT. The entire variable domain, with the rest obtained from reference TRBV7-2 and TRBJ1-4, is as follows: GAGVSQSPSNKVTEKGKDVELRCDPISGHTALYWYRQSLGQGLEFLIYFQGNSAPDKSGLPSDRFSAERTGGSVSTLTIQRTQQEDSAVYLCASSLQGMGNRLFFGSGTQLSVL.

The chain employs TRBV3-1 (or the pseudogene TRBV3-2) and TRBJ1-2, with 8 bases fitting TRBD1. CDR1 LGHDT and CDR2 YNNKEL come from the germline V gene (reference sequence). The CDR3 totals 15 residues. V was clipped by 4 bases and J by 2 bases; unmatched bases: 6. Here the CDR3 DNA reads TGTGCCAGCAGCCCCTGGGACAGGCAAAACTATGGCTACACCTTC. Its translation: CASSPWDRQNYGYTF.

The rearrangement links TRBV24-1 to TRBJ2-1; D not certain. The CDR3 covers 16 residues. Trimming took 5 bases from V and 0 from J, leaving 13 bases between them. The V gene's germline CDR1 is KGHDR and CDR2 SFDVKD. The CDR3 here is CATSAPSPSSYNEQFF. CDR3 bases: TGTGCCACCAGTGCCCCTTCCCCGAGCTCCTACAATGAGCAGTTCTTC.

The chain combines TRBV30 with TRBJ1-6; TRBD1 aligns across 8 bases. J lost 2 bases, V lost 4 bases, and 1 base had no gene match. Germline V gene lookup returns CDR1 GTSNPN and CDR2 SVGIG (reference sequence). This CDR3 has 14 amino acids. CDR3 protein: CAWTGGPYNSPLHF. CDR3 nucleotide sequence: TGTGCCTGGACAGGGGGCCCCTATAATTCACCCCTCCACTTT. Full variable domain (rest looked up from reference TRBV30 and TRBJ1-6): SQTIHQWPATLVQPVGSPLSLECTVEGTSNPNLYWYRQAAGRGLQLLFYSVGIGQISSEVPQNLSASRPQDRQFILSSKKLLLSDSGFYLCAWTGGPYNSPLHFGNGTRLTVT.

The chain couples TRBV11-2 to TRBJ2-1, with 9 bases fitting TRBD2. The germline V gene encodes CDR1 SGHAT and CDR2 FQNNGV. V lost 5 bases to trimming and J lost 6 bases; unmatched junction nucleotides: 17. The CDR3 runs 18 residues. CDR3 sequence reads: CASSPLGRGGRASNEQFF. CDR3 coding DNA: TGTGCCAGCAGCCCTTTGGGGCGGGGCGGGAGGGCCTCCAATGAGCAGTTCTTC.

The chain recombines TRBV6-5 with TRBJ1-5; perhaps TRBD1 as D (5 bases). The CDR3 has 15 residues. V was cut by 10 bases and J by 3 bases, with 19 bases left in between. Germline V gene lookup returns CDR1 MNHEY and CDR2 SVGAGI. CDR3 region: CATKGRRDPNQPQHF. CDR3 nucleotide sequence: TGTGCCACCAAAGGGCGCAGGGACCCCAATCAGCCCCAGCATTTT.

Concerning this clone: Other DNA sequences within the sample encode an identical CDR3. The chain couples TRBV6-2 or TRBV6-3 to TRBJ2-3, with a tentative D call TRBD2 (5 bases). Germline CDR1 and CDR2: MNHEY and SVGEGT. This CDR3 region has 12 residues. V gave up 3 bases and J gave up 8 bases, with 9 bases separating them. Written as DNA, the CDR3 is TGTGCCAGCAGTTATTCCCGGGGTACGCAGTATTTT. This codes for CASSYSRGTQYF.

This sequence joins TRBV10-1 and TRBJ2-1, with 8 bases matching TRBD2. Germline lookup yields CDR1 WNHNN and CDR2 SYGVQD (reference sequence). The CDR3 contains 15 residues. J lost 9 bases, V lost 3 bases, and 10 bases had no gene match. In DNA, the CDR3 is TGCGCCAGCAGTGATAGGCGAGCGGGAGTTAGTGAGCAGTTCTTC. It codes for CASSDRRAGVSEQFF.

This clone was recorded many times. The chain uses TRBV19 and TRBJ2-5, with 9 bases matching TRBD2. J lost 5 bases, V lost 5 bases, and 9 bases had no gene match. Germline V gene sequence: CDR1 LNHDA, CDR2 SQIVND (reference sequence). The CDR3 is 15 residues long. CDR3 nucleotides: TGTGCCAGTAGTGGAGTAGCGGGAGTGTCTGAGACCCAGTACTTC. This sequence encodes CASSGVAGVSETQYF.

This chain connects TRBV5-1 to TRBJ1-6, with a possible D match to TRBD1 (5 bases). With 1 base removed from V and 9 bases from J, the gap between germline ends came to 14 bases. Germline CDR1 is SGHRS and CDR2 is YFSETQ. CDR3 length: 15 amino acids. As DNA, the CDR3 is TGCGCCAGCAGCTTGCAAGAGGGGCGAAGTTCACCCCTCCACTTT. The encoded protein is CASSLQEGRSSPLHF. Variable domain in full (rest from reference TRBV5-1 and TRBJ1-6): KAGVTQTPRYLIKTRGQQVTLSCSPISGHRSVSWYQQTPGQGLQFLFEYFSETQRNKGNFPGRFSGRQFSNSRSEMNVSTLELGDSALYLCASSLQEGRSSPLHFGNGTRLTVT.